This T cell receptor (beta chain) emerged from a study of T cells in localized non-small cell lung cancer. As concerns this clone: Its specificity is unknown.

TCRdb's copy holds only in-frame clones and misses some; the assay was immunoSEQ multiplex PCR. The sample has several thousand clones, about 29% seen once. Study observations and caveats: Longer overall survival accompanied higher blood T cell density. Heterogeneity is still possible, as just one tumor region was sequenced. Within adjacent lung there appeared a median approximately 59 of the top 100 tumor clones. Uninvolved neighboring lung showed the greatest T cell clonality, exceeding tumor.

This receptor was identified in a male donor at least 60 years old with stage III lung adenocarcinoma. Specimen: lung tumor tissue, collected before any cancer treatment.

Here the CDR3 DNA reads TGCGCCAGCAGCCGTCTTGATAGGGACTCCTACAATGAGCAGTTCTTC. It yields the protein CASSRLDRDSYNEQFF. The rearrangement joins TRBV5-1 to TRBJ2-1; D uncertain. The CDR3 sequence is 16 residues long. V was trimmed by 4 bases and J by 0 bases, leaving 14 bases between them. From germline, CDR1 is SGHRS and CDR2 YFSETQ.